This T cell receptor (beta chain) was captured in a study of T cells after yellow fever vaccination (dated by TCRdb to the late 2010s). With regard to the full study: Libraries from fractions with low cell numbers were prepared with the SMART-Seq v4 Ultra Low Input RNA kit. To follow T-cell clones before and after primary and booster YFV17D yellow fever vaccination, bulk TCR alpha and beta repertoires were sequenced over time. Two healthy male donors, one aged 18 to 30 and one aged 30 to 40 years, were included in the cohort. Blood was collected at multiple timepoints before and after primary and secondary immunization, and bulk PBMC replicates and cell subsets were isolated. The full study reports these points: After the booster, most of the clones that had expanded following primary vaccination were detected again (around 95% of CD4 and 85% to 90% of CD8), which suggests that memory was broadly maintained. A small share of clonotypes was detected in both CD4 and CD8 compartments, with the overlap likely arising from convergent recombination. Computational filtering was required because FACS-sorted repertoires could contain abundant contaminating clonotypes from the bulk population. The study included only two donors, which limits how far the findings can be generalized. Compared with the primary T-cell response, the secondary T-cell response was weaker but faster, peaking on day 5 rather than day 15.

The intended sense of this specimen's treatment or condition label: live attenuated yellow fever vaccine strain. A standard Ficoll-Paque protocol was used to isolate PBMCs from peripheral blood. CD4 and CD8 T-cell fractions were isolated with Dynabeads CD4 and CD8 positive selection kits. TriZol was used to extract RNA from bulk PBMCs, from CD4 and CD8 fractions, and from dextramer-positive and dextramer-negative fractions. In this sample, this clonotype turned up a few times. Its antigen is unknown. No base qualities exist here, and no much larger clone lies one base off it. TCR cDNA was synthesized by 5'RACE template switching, through which a universal primer site and unique molecular identifiers were introduced. cDNA synthesis was primed from both the TCR alpha and TCR beta constant segments. Libraries were amplified in two PCR steps, with sample barcodes and sequencing adapters added in the second step. Sequencing of the libraries was done on either Illumina HiSeq 2500 (2x100 bp) or NovaSeq (2x150 bp). In the authors' own workflow: MIGEC handled demultiplexing of reads and collapsing into UMI consensus sequences, while MiXCR performed V(D)J alignment. Clonotypes responding to the vaccine were identified with edgeR on replicate PBMC samples, with the criteria of FDR below 0.01 and a log2 fold change above 5 up to day 15. Each bulk clonotype was labeled CD4 or CD8 based on which sequenced repertoire, CD4 or CD8, contained the clonotype at higher abundance. TCRdb reworked the public reads: Q25 trimming with fastp, MiXCR clone assembly, productive beta chains retained. Every CDR3 protein is listed once, alongside the most common genes and DNA of its rows. These V and J calls are TCRdb output, not the study's own analysis. This sample has about 74,000 distinct CDR3 sequences in its table, and around 7% of those were observed once. 35% to 45% of the sample rests with the top ten.

Its CDR3 holds 12 amino acids, cysteine through phenylalanine. CDR3 DNA is the only sequence kept; it has 36 bases, read in frame from the first base. Reading the germline V gene (reference sequence) gives CDR1 SGHNT and CDR2 YYREEE. V lost 7 bases and J lost 6 bases; the stretch between them is 12 bases long. The sequences come from CD8+ T cells sorted from PBMCs, collected around 5 days after the first yellow fever vaccination. The receptor's source is a man aged 18-30 years who received the YFV17D yellow fever vaccine. In this chain, TRBV5-4 is recombined with TRBJ2-3; TRBD2 is perhaps the D gene, given 5 matching bases. The CDR3 amino acid sequence is: CASRDYPDTQYF. The nucleotides are TGTGCCAGCCGAGACTATCCGGATACGCAGTATTTT.